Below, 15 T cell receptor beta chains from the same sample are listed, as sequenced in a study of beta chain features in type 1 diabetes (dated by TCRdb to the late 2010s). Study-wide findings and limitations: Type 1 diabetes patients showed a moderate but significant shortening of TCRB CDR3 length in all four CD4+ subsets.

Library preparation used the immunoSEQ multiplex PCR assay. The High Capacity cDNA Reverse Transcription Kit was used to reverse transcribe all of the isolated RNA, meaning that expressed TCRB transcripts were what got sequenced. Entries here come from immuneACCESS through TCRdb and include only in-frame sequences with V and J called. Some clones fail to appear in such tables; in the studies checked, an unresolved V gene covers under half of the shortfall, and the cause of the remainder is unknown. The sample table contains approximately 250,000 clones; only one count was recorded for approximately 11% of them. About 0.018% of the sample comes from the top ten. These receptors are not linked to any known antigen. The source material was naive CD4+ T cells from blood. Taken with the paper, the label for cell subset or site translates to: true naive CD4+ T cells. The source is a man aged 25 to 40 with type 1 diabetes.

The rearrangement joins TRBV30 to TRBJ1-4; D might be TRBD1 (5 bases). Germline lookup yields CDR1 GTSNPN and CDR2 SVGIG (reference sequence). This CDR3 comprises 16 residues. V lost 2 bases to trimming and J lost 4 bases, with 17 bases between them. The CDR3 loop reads CAWSNRWGRNNEKLFF. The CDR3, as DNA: TGTGCCTGGAGTAATAGGTGGGGCCGAAATAATGAAAAACTGTTTTTT.

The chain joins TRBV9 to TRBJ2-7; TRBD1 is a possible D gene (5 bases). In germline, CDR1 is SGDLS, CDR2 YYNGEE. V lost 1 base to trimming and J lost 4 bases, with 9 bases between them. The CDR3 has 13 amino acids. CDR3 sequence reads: CASSVRTGYEQYF. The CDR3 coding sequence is TGTGCCAGCAGCGTACGAACAGGTTACGAGCAGTACTTC.

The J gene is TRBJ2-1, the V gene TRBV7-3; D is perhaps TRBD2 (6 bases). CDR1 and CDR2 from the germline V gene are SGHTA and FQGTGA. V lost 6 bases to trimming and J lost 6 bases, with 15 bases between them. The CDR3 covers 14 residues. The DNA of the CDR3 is TGTGCCAGCAGTTCCGGGACTTCCCCCAATGAGCAGTTCTTC. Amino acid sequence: CASSSGTSPNEQFF. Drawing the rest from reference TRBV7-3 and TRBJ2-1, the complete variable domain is GAGVSQTPSNKVTEKGKYVELRCDPISGHTALYWYRQSLGQGPEFLIYFQGTGAADDSGLPNDRFFAVRPEGSVSTLKIQRTERGDSAVYLCASSSGTSPNEQFFGPGTRLTVL.

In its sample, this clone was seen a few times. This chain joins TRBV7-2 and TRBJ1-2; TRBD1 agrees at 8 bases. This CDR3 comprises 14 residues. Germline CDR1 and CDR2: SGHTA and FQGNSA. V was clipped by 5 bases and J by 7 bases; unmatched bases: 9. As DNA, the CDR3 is TGTGCCAGCAGCCCTGACAGGGGATGGGCTGGCTACACCTTC. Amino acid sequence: CASSPDRGWAGYTF.

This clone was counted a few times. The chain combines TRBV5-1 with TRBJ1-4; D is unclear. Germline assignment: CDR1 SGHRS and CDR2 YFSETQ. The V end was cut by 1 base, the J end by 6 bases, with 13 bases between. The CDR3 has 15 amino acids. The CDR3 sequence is CASSLLGTRDEKLFF. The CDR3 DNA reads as TGCGCCAGCAGCTTGTTGGGCACCCGCGATGAAAAACTGTTTTTT.

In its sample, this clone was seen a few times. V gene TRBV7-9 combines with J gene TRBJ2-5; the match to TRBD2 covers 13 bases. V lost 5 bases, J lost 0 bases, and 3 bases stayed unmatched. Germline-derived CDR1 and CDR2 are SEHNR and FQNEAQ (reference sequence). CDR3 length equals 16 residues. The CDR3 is CASSPGLAGHQETQYF. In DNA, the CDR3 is TGTGCCAGCAGCCCGGGACTAGCGGGACACCAAGAGACCCAGTACTTC.

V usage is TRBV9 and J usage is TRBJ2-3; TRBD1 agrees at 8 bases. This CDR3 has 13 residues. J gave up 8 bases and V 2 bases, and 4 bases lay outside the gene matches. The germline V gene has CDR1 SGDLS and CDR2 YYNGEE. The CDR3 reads CASSVTGAGTQYF. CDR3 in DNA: TGTGCCAGCAGCGTGACAGGGGCGGGTACGCAGTATTTT. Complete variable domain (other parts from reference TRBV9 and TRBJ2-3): DSGVTQTPKHLITATGQRVTLRCSPRSGDLSVYWYQQSLDQGLQFLIQYYNGEERAKGNILERFSAQQFPDLHSELNLSSLELGDSALYFCASSVTGAGTQYFGPGTRLTVL.

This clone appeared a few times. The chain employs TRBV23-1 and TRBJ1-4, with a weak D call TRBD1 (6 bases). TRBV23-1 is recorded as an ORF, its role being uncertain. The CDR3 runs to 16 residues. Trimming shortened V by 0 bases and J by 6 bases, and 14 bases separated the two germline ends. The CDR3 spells CASSQSESRGYEKLFF. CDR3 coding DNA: TGCGCCAGCAGTCAATCAGAGTCCAGGGGATATGAAAAACTGTTTTTT.

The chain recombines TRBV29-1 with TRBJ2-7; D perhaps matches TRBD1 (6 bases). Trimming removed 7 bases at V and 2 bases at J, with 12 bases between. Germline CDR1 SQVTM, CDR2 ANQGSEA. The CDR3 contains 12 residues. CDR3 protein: CSGGTNTYEQYF. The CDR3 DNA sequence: TGCAGCGGAGGGACAAACACCTACGAGCAGTACTTC.

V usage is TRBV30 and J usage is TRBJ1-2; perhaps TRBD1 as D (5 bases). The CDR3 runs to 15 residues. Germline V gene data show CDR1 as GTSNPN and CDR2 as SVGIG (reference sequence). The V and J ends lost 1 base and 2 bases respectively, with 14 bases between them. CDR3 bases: TGTGCCTGGAGTGGACTTGCAGGGATGAACTATGGCTACACCTTC. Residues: CAWSGLAGMNYGYTF.

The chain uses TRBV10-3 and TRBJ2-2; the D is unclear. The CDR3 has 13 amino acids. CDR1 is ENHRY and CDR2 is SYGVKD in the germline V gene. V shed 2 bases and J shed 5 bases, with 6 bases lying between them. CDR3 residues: CAISETGTGELFF. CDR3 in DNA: TGTGCCATCAGTGAGACCGGGACCGGGGAGCTGTTTTTT.

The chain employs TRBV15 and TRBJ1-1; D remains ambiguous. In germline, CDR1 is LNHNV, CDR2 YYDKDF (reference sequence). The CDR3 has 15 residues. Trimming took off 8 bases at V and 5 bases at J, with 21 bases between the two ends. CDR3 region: CATSRVARANTEAFF. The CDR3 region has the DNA TGTGCCACCTCCCGTGTCGCTCGCGCGAATACTGAAGCTTTCTTT.

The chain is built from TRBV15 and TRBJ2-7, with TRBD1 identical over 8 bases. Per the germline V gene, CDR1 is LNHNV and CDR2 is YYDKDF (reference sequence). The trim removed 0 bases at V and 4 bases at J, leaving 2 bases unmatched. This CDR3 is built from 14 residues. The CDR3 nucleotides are TGTGCCACCAGCAGAGAGGACAGGGTGTACGAGCAGTACTTC. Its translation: CATSREDRVYEQYF.

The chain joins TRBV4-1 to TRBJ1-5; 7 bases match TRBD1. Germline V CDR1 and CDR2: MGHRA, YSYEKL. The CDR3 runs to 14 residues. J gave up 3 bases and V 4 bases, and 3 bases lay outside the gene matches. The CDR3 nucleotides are TGCGCCAGCAGCCGAACAGGGGCCAATCAGCCCCAGCATTTT. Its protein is CASSRTGANQPQHF.

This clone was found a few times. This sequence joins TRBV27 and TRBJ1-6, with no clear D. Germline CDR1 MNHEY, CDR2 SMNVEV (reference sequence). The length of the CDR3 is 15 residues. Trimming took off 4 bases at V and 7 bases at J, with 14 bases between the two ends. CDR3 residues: CASSSARGQNSPLHF. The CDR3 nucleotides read TGTGCCAGCAGTTCGGCCCGGGGTCAGAATTCACCCCTCCACTTT.